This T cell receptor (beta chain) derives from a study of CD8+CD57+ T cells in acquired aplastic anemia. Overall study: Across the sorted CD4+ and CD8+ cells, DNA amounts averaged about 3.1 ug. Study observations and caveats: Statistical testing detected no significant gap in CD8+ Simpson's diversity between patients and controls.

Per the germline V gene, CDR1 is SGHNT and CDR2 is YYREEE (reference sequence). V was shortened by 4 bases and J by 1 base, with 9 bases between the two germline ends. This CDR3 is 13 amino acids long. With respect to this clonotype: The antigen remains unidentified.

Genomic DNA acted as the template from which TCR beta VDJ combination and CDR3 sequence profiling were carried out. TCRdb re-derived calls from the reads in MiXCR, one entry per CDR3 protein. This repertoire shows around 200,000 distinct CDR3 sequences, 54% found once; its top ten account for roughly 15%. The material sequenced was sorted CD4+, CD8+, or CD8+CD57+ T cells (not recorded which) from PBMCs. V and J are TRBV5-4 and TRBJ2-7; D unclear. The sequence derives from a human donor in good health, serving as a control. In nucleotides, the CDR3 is TGTGCCAGCAGCCAGCCTCCTTCCTACGAGCAGTACTTC. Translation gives CASSQPPSYEQYF.